Listed here are 15 T cell receptor beta chains from one sample, sequenced in a study of T cells in Graves' hyperthyroidism and ophthalmopathy. Researchers took RNA transcripts and amplified the TCR beta CDR3 regions from them. Primed by the HTBI set, a first-round RT-PCR was run on the TCR CDR3. In TCRdb, the multiplex PCR reads were re-called with MiXCR into one record per CDR3 protein. The sample has some 760,000 distinct CDR3 sequences; 12% to 15% are singletons. The sample was blood. The receptors come from a woman between 18 and 30 years old with Graves' hyperthyroidism.

The table lists this clonotype with a few counts. The chain carries TRBV3-1 and TRBJ1-2; 9 bases fit TRBD1. The CDR3 loop spans 18 amino acids. V lost 4 bases to trimming and J lost 0 bases; unmatched junction nucleotides: 12. Germline CDR1 LGHDT, CDR2 YNNKEL (reference sequence). The CDR3 protein is CASSPRTGEGMPNYGYTF. The CDR3 coding sequence is TGTGCCAGCAGCCCCCGGACAGGGGAAGGAATGCCTAACTATGGCTACACCTTC.

This clonotype occurred a few times. A read error may produce the germline difference seen at one junction end. The chain recombines TRBV6-5 with TRBJ2-7; 13 bases are shared with TRBD2. The CDR3 sequence is 15 residues long. Looked up from germline, CDR1 is MNHEY and CDR2 is SVGAGI. CDR3 loop: CAGSSRTSGRYEQYF. The CDR3 DNA follows: TGTGCCGGCAGTTCACGGACTAGCGGGAGATACGAGCAGTACTTC.

This rearrangement joins TRBV28 to TRBJ2-7; the match to TRBD2 covers 7 bases. CDR3 length: 14 amino acids. J gave up 3 bases and V 5 bases, and 7 bases lay outside the gene matches. Germline-derived CDR1 and CDR2 are MDHEN and SYDVKM. CDR3 region: CASSPIRGSYEQYF. In nucleotides, the CDR3 is TGTGCCAGCAGTCCCATTCGCGGGAGCTACGAGCAGTACTTC. Together with reference TRBV28 and TRBJ2-7, the CDR3 gives the full variable domain: DVKVTQSSRYLVKRTGEKVFLECVQDMDHENMFWYRQDPGLGLRLIYFSYDVKMKEKGDIPEGYSVSREKKERFSLILESASTNQTSMYLCASSPIRGSYEQYFGPGTRLTVT.

This clonotype occurred a few times. The rearrangement links TRBV5-1 to TRBJ2-3; possibly TRBD2 for D (5 bases). Between the trimmed V and J ends, which lost 1 base and 0 bases, there was a span of 9 bases. The CDR3 runs 15 residues. Germline loops: CDR1 SGHRS, CDR2 YFSETQ. The CDR3 here is CASSLFSESTDTQYF. In DNA form, the CDR3 reads TGCGCCAGCAGCTTGTTTAGCGAGAGCACAGATACGCAGTATTTT.

About this clonotype itself: This may be a read error, as it is one base from a much larger clone. This chain connects TRBV15 to TRBJ1-1; tentatively, D is TRBD1 (6 bases). The length of the CDR3 is 17 residues. Looked up from germline, CDR1 is LNHNV and CDR2 is YYDKDF (reference sequence). Trimming pared 2 bases from V and 5 bases from J, leaving 21 bases between. For the CDR3, the DNA is TGTGCCACCAGCAGAAGAGGAGTTGGGACAAGGCGGACTGAAGCTTTCTTT. This gives the protein CATSRRGVGTRRTEAFF. Looking up the rest from reference TRBV15 and TRBJ1-1 gives the full variable domain: DAMVIQNPRYQVTQFGKPVTLSCSQTLNHNVMYWYQQKSSQAPKLLFHYYDKDFNNEADTPDNFQSRRPNTSFCFLDIRSPGLGDTAMYLCATSRRGVGTRRTEAFFGQGTRLTVV.

The J gene is TRBJ1-4, the V gene TRBV9, with 9 bases that match TRBD1. V dropped 3 bases and J dropped 0; count of bases not matched to a gene: 3. The CDR3 has 16 residues. CDR1 and CDR2 (germline): SGDLS, YYNGEE. The CDR3 coding sequence is TGTGCCAGCAGCGCGCGACAGGGGGCAACTAATGAAAAACTGTTTTTT. Residues: CASSARQGATNEKLFF.

This clonotype was seen repeatedly, ten times or more. The V and J genes are TRBV27 and TRBJ2-7; D perhaps matches TRBD2 (6 bases). CDR3 length: 13 amino acids. Trimming stripped 8 bases from V and 4 bases from J, with 15 bases between. Looked up from germline, CDR1 is MNHEY and CDR2 is SMNVEV (reference sequence). The CDR3 DNA reads as TGTGCCAGCTCGGGACTCGCCAGTTACGAGCAGTACTTC. Its protein is CASSGLASYEQYF.

This clonotype appeared many times. J is TRBJ1-2 and V is TRBV2; D remains unclear. The CDR3 totals 16 residues. V was shortened by 0 bases and J by 0 bases, with 11 bases between the two germline ends. Germline V gives CDR1 SNHLY, CDR2 FYNNEI. The CDR3 loop is CASSEASRLTNYGYTF. The CDR3 nucleotides read TGTGCCAGCAGTGAAGCGAGTAGACTAACTAACTATGGCTACACCTTC.

This clonotype was detected ten times or more. The rearrangement uses TRBV7-9 and TRBJ2-3; the D call may be TRBD1 or TRBD2 (5 bases each). Trimming pared 1 base from V and 8 bases from J, leaving 19 bases between. This CDR3 region has 16 residues. The germline gives CDR1 SEHNR, CDR2 FQNEAQ (reference sequence). The CDR3 sequence: CASSLGGSNYSGTQYF. The CDR3 bases are TGTGCCAGCAGCTTAGGGGGGAGCAACTACAGCGGTACGCAGTATTTT. The complete variable domain, with remaining parts taken from reference TRBV7-9 and TRBJ2-3, reads DTGVSQNPRHKITKRGQNVTFRCDPISEHNRLYWYRQTLGQGPEFLTYFQNEAQLEKSRLLSDRFSAERPKGSFSTLEIQRTEQGDSAMYLCASSLGGSNYSGTQYFGPGTRLTVL.

This clonotype showed up many times. The chain employs TRBV28 and TRBJ2-1; TRBD2 matches at 7 bases. The V gene's germline CDR1 is MDHEN and CDR2 SYDVKM. The ends lost 6 bases at V and 6 bases at J; junction bases unmatched: 11. The CDR3 sequence is 15 residues long. CDR3 region: CASSPWEGRGNEQFF. The CDR3 DNA reads TGTGCCAGCAGCCCTTGGGAGGGTCGCGGCAATGAGCAGTTCTTC.

This clonotype was counted at least ten times. The chain joins TRBV5-1 to TRBJ2-7; D unclear. V was pared by 3 bases and J by 3 bases, with 10 bases between. The germline V gene encodes CDR1 SGHRS and CDR2 YFSETQ. The CDR3 has 13 residues. The CDR3 nucleotides read TGCGCCAGCAGCTCGATATACGACTACGAGCAGTACTTC. Residues: CASSSIYDYEQYF.

The CDR3 region is CASSLKGHGGEKLFF. DNA of the CDR3: TGTGCCAGCAGCTTGAAGGGACACGGAGGGGAAAAACTGTTTTTT. J is TRBJ1-4 and V is TRBV5-4; a possible D gene is TRBD1 (6 bases). Germline V CDR1 and CDR2: SGHNT, YYREEE (reference sequence). Trimming removed 1 base at V and 8 bases at J, with 15 bases between. This CDR3 is built from 15 residues.

CDR3 nucleotides: TGTGCCAGCAGCCACGGGCATGAGCAGTACTTC. Protein sequence: CASSHGHEQYF. This rearrangement joins TRBV5-4 to TRBJ2-7, with no clear D. Trimming removed 4 bases at V and 7 bases at J, with 9 bases between. Germline V gene lookup returns CDR1 SGHNT and CDR2 YYREEE (reference sequence). There are 11 residues in the CDR3. Based on the CDR3 plus reference TRBV5-4 and TRBJ2-7, the full variable domain is ETGVTQSPTHLIKTRGQQVTLRCSSQSGHNTVSWYQQALGQGPQFIFQYYREEENGRGNFPPRFSGLQFPNYSSELNVNALELDDSALYLCASSHGHEQYFGPGTRLTVT.

This clonotype was recorded a few times. The chain combines TRBV7-3 with TRBJ2-2; no clear D gene. The CDR3 runs 15 residues. Trimming shortened V by 1 base and J by 8 bases, and 14 bases separated the two germline ends. From germline, CDR1 is SGHTA and CDR2 FQGTGA. This chain's CDR3 is CASSLIGQRKGELFF. The DNA for the CDR3 is TGTGCCAGCAGCTTAATTGGGCAGCGAAAGGGGGAGCTGTTTTTT.

V gene TRBV7-8 combines with J gene TRBJ1-4; D gene uncertain. Trimming took off 3 bases at V and 5 bases at J, with 16 bases between the two ends. CDR3 length: 16 amino acids. CDR1 is SGHVS and CDR2 is FQNEAQ in the germline V gene. CDR3 in amino acids: CASSFWEITGNEKLFF. In DNA form, the CDR3 reads TGTGCCAGCAGCTTTTGGGAGATTACGGGGAATGAAAAACTGTTTTTT.